Presented here are 20 T cell receptor beta chains from one specimen sequenced in a study of cytomegalovirus exposure and HLA in healthy donors. Sequencing used immunoSEQ multiplex PCR; TCRdb keeps in-frame clones, though not all of them. The table lists more than 60,000 clones, more than 85% of them singletons. The specimen sequenced was PBMCs. All receptors come from a woman aged 18-29 years in good health and CMV-seronegative.

This clone showed up just once. The gene calls are TRBV7-3 and TRBJ2-1; 7 bases agree with TRBD2. Germline CDR1 is SGHTA and CDR2 is FQGTGA. The CDR3 has 13 amino acids. The V gene end was trimmed by 5 bases and the J gene end by 6 bases; junction bases not matched to a gene: 4. CDR3: CASSPGLTNEQFF. The DNA of the CDR3 is TGTGCCAGCAGCCCGGGACTAACCAATGAGCAGTTCTTC.

This clone is a singleton in its sample. The chain is built from TRBV28 and TRBJ1-1, with a weak D call TRBD1 (5 bases). Germline CDR1 and CDR2: MDHEN and SYDVKM. The V end was cut by 4 bases, the J end by 4 bases, with 10 bases between. This CDR3 has 13 residues. The CDR3, as DNA: TGTGCCAGCAGTTGGGCAGGGTCCACTGAAGCTTTCTTT. Translation gives CASSWAGSTEAFF.

This chain joins TRBV29-1 and TRBJ2-2, with 8 bases identical to TRBD1. Germline V gene lookup returns CDR1 SQVTM and CDR2 ANQGSEA. V gave up 6 bases and J gave up 5 bases; unmatched junction bases: 14. This CDR3 spans 16 amino acids. CDR3: CSVSPRQGLRTGELFF. CDR3 nucleotide sequence: TGCAGCGTGTCCCCTCGACAGGGGTTGAGGACCGGGGAGCTGTTTTTT.

V usage is TRBV18 and J usage is TRBJ2-7, with TRBD1 as a possible D gene (5 bases). CDR1 KGHSH and CDR2 LQKENI come from the germline V gene. The germline V and J ends were trimmed by 0 bases and 5 bases, with 8 bases remaining between them. The CDR3 sequence is 13 residues long. The CDR3 protein is CASSPPGRNEQYF. The DNA of the CDR3 is TGTGCCAGCTCACCACCGGGGCGGAACGAGCAGTACTTC. The full variable domain, rest sourced from reference TRBV18 and TRBJ2-7, is NAGVMQNPRHLVRRRGQEARLRCSPMKGHSHVYWYRQLPEEGLKFMVYLQKENIIDESGMPKERFSAEFPKEGPSILRIQQVVRGDSAAYFCASSPPGRNEQYFGPGTRLTVT.

This clone was seen just once. This chain links TRBV9 with TRBJ1-4, with D possibly being TRBD1 (6 bases). Germline V gene lookup returns CDR1 SGDLS and CDR2 YYNGEE. The CDR3 is 14 residues long. Between the trimmed V and J ends, which lost 3 bases and 4 bases, there was a span of 10 bases. CDR3 DNA sequence: TGTGCCAGCAGCGCGGACAGCGGTAATGAAAAACTGTTTTTT. Translation: CASSADSGNEKLFF.

The V and J genes are TRBV7-9 and TRBJ1-2, with 9 bases matching TRBD1. The CDR3 is 16 amino acids. Germline V lookup: CDR1 SEHNR, CDR2 FQNEAQ (reference sequence). V shed 5 bases, J shed 1 base, and the junction held 8 bases outside the gene matches. CDR3 DNA sequence: TGTGCCAGCAGCGACTACTTGACAGGGGGTAACTATGGCTACACCTTC. Translating gives CASSDYLTGGNYGYTF.

The chain links TRBV7-6 to TRBJ2-5, with 11 bases identical to TRBD2. Germline assignment: CDR1 SGHVS and CDR2 FNYEAQ. The CDR3 sequence is 16 residues long. The J segment lost 4 bases and the V segment lost 3 bases, leaving 7 bases of the junction unmatched. CDR3 in amino acids: CASSLGLAGGPETQYF. The CDR3 DNA reads as TGTGCCAGCAGCTTGGGATTAGCGGGGGGGCCAGAGACCCAGTACTTC.

The chain has TRBV19 and TRBJ1-3; TRBD1 agrees at 7 bases. The germline gives CDR1 LNHDA, CDR2 SQIVND (reference sequence). Trimming took 5 bases from V and 0 from J; bases not matched to a gene: 4. CDR3 length: 15 amino acids. The CDR3 DNA reads as TGTGCCAGTAGTCGGGACAGTCTCTCTGGAAACACCATATATTTT. Translating it yields CASSRDSLSGNTIYF. Looking up the rest from reference TRBV19 and TRBJ1-3 gives the full variable domain: DGGITQSPKYLFRKEGQNVTLSCEQNLNHDAMYWYRQDPGQGLRLIYYSQIVNDFQKGDIAEGYSVSREKKESFPLTVTSAQKNPTAFYLCASSRDSLSGNTIYFGEGSWLTVV.

J is TRBJ1-2 and V is TRBV15; 11 positions match TRBD1. Germline lookup yields CDR1 LNHNV and CDR2 YYDKDF (reference sequence). V was clipped by 4 bases and J by 7 bases; unmatched bases: 5. The CDR3 length is 14 residues. CDR3 bases: TGTGCCACCAGCACACGGACAGGGGGCACTGGCTACACCTTC. This translates into CATSTRTGGTGYTF. The complete variable domain, with remaining parts taken from reference TRBV15 and TRBJ1-2, reads DAMVIQNPRYQVTQFGKPVTLSCSQTLNHNVMYWYQQKSSQAPKLLFHYYDKDFNNEADTPDNFQSRRPNTSFCFLDIRSPGLGDTAMYLCATSTRTGGTGYTFGSGTRLTVV.

The chain combines TRBV2 with TRBJ2-4, with a possible D match to TRBD1 (6 bases). Germline V gives CDR1 SNHLY, CDR2 FYNNEI. There are 16 residues in the CDR3. Between the trimmed V and J ends, which lost 3 bases and 2 bases, there was a span of 14 bases. The chain's CDR3 is CASSEDSWWSKNIQYF. The CDR3, as DNA: TGTGCCAGCAGTGAGGACAGTTGGTGGTCCAAAAACATTCAGTACTTC.

A few counts support this clone. V and J are TRBV5-1 and TRBJ1-6; unclear D gene. The CDR3 contains 13 residues. In germline, CDR1 is SGHRS, CDR2 YFSETQ. V was pared by 2 bases and J by 7 bases, with 7 bases between. The CDR3 bases are TGCGCCAGCAGCTTACAGACCAATTCACCCCTCCACTTT. The encoded protein is CASSLQTNSPLHF.

This sequence joins TRBV20-1 and TRBJ2-7; D is ambiguous. This CDR3 contains 11 residues. Per germline, CDR1 DFQATT and CDR2 SNEGSKA (reference sequence). V shed 7 bases and J shed 1 base, with 8 bases lying between them. The CDR3 loop is CSVDKSYEQYF. The CDR3 DNA follows: TGCAGTGTCGACAAGTCCTACGAGCAGTACTTC.

The chain employs TRBV6-1 and TRBJ1-2; possible D gene TRBD1, 5 bases. This CDR3 is built from 12 residues. V was trimmed by 6 bases and J by 4 bases, leaving 9 bases between them. In germline, CDR1 is MNHNS, CDR2 SASEGT. CDR3 residues: CASRTGSYGYTF. CDR3 in DNA: TGTGCCAGCAGAACAGGAAGCTATGGCTACACCTTC.

V usage is TRBV10-3 and J usage is TRBJ1-6, with D possibly TRBD1 on 5 matching bases. Germline loops: CDR1 ENHRY, CDR2 SYGVKD. Trimming cost V 0 bases and J 5 bases, with 11 bases left between them. This CDR3 contains 16 residues. The CDR3 is CAISESGGRNNSPLHF. The DNA of the CDR3 is TGTGCCATCAGTGAGTCCGGGGGACGTAATAATTCACCCCTCCACTTT.

V gene TRBV29-1 combines with J gene TRBJ1-1; the D is unclear. Trimming stripped 2 bases from V and 0 bases from J, with 10 bases between. Germline V gene data show CDR1 as SQVTM and CDR2 as ANQGSEA. The CDR3 has 14 amino acids. The CDR3 protein is CSVERRLLNTEAFF. The CDR3, as DNA: TGCAGCGTTGAAAGGAGACTCCTGAACACTGAAGCTTTCTTT. Full variable domain (remainder filled in from reference TRBV29-1 and TRBJ1-1): SAVISQKPSRDICQRGTSLTIQCQVDSQVTMMFWYRQQPGQSLTLIATANQGSEATYESGFVIDKFPISRPNLTFSTLTVSNMSPEDSSIYLCSVERRLLNTEAFFGQGTRLTVV.

The rearrangement joins TRBV5-5 to TRBJ2-1, with 12 bases lining up with TRBD2. Germline V lookup: CDR1 SGHKS, CDR2 YYEKEE (reference sequence). CDR3 length: 15 residues. After removal of 6 bases from V and 7 bases from J, the junction contained 8 bases not matched to a gene. DNA for the CDR3: TGTGCCAGCACCCTTGGACTAGCGGGAATAAATGAGCAGTTCTTC. It specifies CASTLGLAGINEQFF.

This chain connects TRBV2 to TRBJ1-1, with TRBD1 identical over 9 bases. Germline V gene lookup returns CDR1 SNHLY and CDR2 FYNNEI. The CDR3 is 14 amino acids. V was clipped by 5 bases and J by 5 bases; unmatched bases: 6. DNA for the CDR3: TGTGCCAGCAGTAATACAGGGGGCGTTACTGAAGCTTTCTTT. As protein: CASSNTGGVTEAFF.

The rearrangement uses TRBV27 and TRBJ2-5; 8 positions match TRBD1. The CDR3 loop spans 14 amino acids. Germline CDR1 and CDR2: MNHEY and SMNVEV (reference sequence). Trimming took 8 bases from V and 6 from J; bases not matched to a gene: 11. The CDR3 coding sequence is TGTGCCAGCGGTGGGGCAGGGGGCCGGAAGACCCAGTACTTC. Its protein is CASGGAGGRKTQYF.

The chain uses TRBV4-1 and TRBJ2-3, with D possibly being TRBD2 (7 bases). CDR3 length equals 14 residues. Germline V gene sequence: CDR1 MGHRA, CDR2 YSYEKL. Trimming cost V 2 bases and J 5 bases, with 11 bases left between them. The CDR3 DNA reads TGCGCCAGCAGCCAAAGGGGGGGGGAAGATACGCAGTATTTT. Its protein is CASSQRGGEDTQYF.

The chain carries TRBV7-6 and TRBJ2-1, with TRBD2 matching over 11 bases. Germline CDR1 is SGHVS and CDR2 is FNYEAQ. J was trimmed by 7 bases and V by 6 bases; bases with no gene match: 11. The CDR3 has 16 residues. The CDR3 coding sequence is TGTGCCAGCAGTATCAATAGCGGGAGGGCGAGAAATGAGCAGTTCTTC. This translates into CASSINSGRARNEQFF.